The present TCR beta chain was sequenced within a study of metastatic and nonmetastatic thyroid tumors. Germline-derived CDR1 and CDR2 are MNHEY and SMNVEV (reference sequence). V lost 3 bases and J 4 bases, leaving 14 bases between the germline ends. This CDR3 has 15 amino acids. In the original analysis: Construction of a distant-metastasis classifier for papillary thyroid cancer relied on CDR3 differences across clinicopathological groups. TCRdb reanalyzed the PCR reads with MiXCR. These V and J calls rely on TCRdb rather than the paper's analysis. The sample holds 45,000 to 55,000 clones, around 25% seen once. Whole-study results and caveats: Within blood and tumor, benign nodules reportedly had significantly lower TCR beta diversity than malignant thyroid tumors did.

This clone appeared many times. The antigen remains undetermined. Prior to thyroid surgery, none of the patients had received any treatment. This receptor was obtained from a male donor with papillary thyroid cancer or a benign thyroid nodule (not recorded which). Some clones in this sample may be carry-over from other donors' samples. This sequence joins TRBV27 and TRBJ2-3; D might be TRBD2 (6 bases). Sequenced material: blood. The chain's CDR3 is CASSFSGGPPDTQYF. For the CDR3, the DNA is TGTGCCAGCAGTTTCTCTGGAGGGCCACCAGATACGCAGTATTTT.